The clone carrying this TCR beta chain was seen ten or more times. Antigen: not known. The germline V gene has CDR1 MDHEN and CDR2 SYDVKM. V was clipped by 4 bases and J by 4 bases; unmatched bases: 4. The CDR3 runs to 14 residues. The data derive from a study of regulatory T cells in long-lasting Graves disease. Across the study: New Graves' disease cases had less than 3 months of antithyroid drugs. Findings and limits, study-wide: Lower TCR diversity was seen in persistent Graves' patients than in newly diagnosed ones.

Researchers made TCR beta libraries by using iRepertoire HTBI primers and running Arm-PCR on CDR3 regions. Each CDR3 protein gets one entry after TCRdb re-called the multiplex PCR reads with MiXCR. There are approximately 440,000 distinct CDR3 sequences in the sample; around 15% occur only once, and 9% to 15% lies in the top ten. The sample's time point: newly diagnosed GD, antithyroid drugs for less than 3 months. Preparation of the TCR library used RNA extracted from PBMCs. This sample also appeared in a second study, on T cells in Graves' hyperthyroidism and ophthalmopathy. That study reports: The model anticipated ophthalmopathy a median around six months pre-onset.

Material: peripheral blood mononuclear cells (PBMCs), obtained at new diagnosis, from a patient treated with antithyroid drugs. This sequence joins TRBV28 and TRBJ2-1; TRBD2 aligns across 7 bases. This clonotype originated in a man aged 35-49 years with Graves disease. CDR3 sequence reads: CASSSGGGYNEQFF. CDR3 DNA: TGTGCCAGCAGTTCTGGGGGAGGGTACAATGAGCAGTTCTTC.